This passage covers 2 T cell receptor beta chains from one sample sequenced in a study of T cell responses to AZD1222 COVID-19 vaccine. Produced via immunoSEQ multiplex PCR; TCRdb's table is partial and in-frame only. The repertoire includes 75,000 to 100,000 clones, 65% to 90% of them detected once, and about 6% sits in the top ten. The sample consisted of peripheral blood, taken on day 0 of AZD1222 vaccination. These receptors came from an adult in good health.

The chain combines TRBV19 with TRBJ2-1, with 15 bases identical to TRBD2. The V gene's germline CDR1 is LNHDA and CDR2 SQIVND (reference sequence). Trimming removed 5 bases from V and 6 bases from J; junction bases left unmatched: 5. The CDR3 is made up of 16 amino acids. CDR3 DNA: TGTGCCAGTAGTTTCCGGACTAGCGGGAGGGTCAATGAGCAGTTCTTC. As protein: CASSFRTSGRVNEQFF.

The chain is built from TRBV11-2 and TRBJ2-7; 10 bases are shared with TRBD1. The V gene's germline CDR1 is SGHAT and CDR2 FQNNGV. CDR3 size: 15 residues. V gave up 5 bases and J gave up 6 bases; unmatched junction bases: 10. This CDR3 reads CASSRYGTGASEQYF. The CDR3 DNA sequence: TGTGCCAGCAGCCGTTACGGGACAGGGGCATCCGAGCAGTACTTC. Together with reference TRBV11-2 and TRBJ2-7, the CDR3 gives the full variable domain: EAGVAQSPRYKIIEKRQSVAFWCNPISGHATLYWYQQILGQGPKLLIQFQNNGVVDDSQLPKDRFSAERLKGVDSTLKIQPAKLEDSAVYLCASSRYGTGASEQYFGPGTRLTVT.